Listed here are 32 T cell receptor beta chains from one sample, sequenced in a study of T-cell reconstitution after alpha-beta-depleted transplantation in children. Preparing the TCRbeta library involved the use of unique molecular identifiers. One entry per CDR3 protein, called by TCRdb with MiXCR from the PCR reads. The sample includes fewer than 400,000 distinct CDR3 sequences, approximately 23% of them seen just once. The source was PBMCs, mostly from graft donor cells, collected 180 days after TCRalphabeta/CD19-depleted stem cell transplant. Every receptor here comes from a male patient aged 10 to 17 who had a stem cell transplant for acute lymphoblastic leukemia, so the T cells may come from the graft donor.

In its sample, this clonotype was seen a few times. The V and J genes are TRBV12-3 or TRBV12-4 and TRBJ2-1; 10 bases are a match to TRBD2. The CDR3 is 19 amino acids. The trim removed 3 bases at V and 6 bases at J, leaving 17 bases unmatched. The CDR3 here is CASSFSGRGLAGAFNEQFF. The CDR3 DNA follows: TGTGCCAGCAGTTTCAGTGGTCGGGGGCTAGCGGGGGCCTTCAATGAGCAGTTCTTC.

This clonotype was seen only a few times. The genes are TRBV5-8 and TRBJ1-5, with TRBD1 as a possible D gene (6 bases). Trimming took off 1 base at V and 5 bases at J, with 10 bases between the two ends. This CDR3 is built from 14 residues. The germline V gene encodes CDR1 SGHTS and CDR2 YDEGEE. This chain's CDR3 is CASSLLTGYQPQHF. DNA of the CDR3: TGTGCCAGCAGCTTGTTAACAGGGTATCAGCCCCAGCATTTT.

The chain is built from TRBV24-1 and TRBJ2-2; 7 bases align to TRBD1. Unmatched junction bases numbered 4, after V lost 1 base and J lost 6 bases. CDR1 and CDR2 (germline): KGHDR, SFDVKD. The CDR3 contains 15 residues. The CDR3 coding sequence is TGTGCCACCAGTGATTTAGACAGGGCGGCCGGGGAGCTGTTTTTT. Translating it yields CATSDLDRAAGELFF.

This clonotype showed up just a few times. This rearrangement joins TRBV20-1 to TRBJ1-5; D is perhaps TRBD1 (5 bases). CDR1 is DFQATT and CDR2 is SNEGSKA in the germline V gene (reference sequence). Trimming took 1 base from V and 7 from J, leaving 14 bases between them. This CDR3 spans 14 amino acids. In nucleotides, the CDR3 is TGCAGTGCTAGAGTATGGGGGGGTTGGCAGCCCCAGCATTTT. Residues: CSARVWGGWQPQHF.

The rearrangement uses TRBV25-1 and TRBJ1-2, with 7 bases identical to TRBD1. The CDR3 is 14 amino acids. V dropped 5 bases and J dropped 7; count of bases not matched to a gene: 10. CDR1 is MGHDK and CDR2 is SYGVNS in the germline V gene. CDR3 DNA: TGTGCCAGCAGTCCCCAGGGGGGCGTCAGTGGCTACACCTTC. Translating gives CASSPQGGVSGYTF.

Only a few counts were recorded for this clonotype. The chain's CDR3 is CASSAQGGDEKLFF. As DNA, the CDR3 is TGTGCCAGCAGCGCACAGGGGGGAGATGAAAAACTGTTTTTT. This chain uses TRBV7-2 with TRBJ1-4; 8 nucleotides align to TRBD1. Germline CDR1 is SGHTA and CDR2 is FQGNSA. V was clipped by 5 bases and J by 6 bases; unmatched bases: 5. This CDR3 contains 14 residues.

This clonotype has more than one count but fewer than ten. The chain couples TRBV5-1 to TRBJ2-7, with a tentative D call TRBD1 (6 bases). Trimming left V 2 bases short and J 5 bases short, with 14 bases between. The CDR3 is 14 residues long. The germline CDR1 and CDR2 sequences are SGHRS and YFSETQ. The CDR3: CASSLPGTIHEQYF. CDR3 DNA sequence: TGCGCCAGCAGCTTACCCGGGACAATCCACGAGCAGTACTTC.

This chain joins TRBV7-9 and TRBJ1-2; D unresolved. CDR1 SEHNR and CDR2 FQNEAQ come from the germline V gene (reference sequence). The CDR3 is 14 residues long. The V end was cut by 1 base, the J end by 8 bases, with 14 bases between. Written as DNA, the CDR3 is TGTGCCAGCAGCTTAGGGCAGGCCCGTTCGGGCTACACCTTC. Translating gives CASSLGQARSGYTF.

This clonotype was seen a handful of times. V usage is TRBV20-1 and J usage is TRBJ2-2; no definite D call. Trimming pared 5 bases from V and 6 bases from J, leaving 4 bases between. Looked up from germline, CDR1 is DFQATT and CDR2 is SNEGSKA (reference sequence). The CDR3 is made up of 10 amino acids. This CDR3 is CSAYPGELFF. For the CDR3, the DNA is TGCAGTGCTTACCCCGGGGAGCTGTTTTTT.

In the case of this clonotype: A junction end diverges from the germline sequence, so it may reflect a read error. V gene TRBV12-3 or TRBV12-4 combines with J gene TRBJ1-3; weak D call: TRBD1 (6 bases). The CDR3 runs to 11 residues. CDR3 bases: TGTGCCAGCAGTTTCCGGGGACAAATAGATTTT. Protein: CASSFRGQIDF.

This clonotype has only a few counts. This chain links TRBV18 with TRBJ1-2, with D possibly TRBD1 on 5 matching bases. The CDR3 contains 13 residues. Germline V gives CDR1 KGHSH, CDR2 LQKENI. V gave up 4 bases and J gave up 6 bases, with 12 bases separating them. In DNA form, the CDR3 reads TGTGCCAGCTCACGAGGACAAGGCGATGGCTACACCTTC. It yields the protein CASSRGQGDGYTF. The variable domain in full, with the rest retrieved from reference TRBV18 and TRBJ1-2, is NAGVMQNPRHLVRRRGQEARLRCSPMKGHSHVYWYRQLPEEGLKFMVYLQKENIIDESGMPKERFSAEFPKEGPSILRIQQVVRGDSAAYFCASSRGQGDGYTFGSGTRLTVV.

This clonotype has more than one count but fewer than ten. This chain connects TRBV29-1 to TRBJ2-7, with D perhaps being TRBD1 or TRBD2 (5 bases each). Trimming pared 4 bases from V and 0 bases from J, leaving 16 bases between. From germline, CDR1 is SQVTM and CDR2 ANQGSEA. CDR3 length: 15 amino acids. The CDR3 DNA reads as TGCAGCGTTGGACCCGGGACGAGGAGCTCCTACGAGCAGTACTTC. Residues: CSVGPGTRSSYEQYF.

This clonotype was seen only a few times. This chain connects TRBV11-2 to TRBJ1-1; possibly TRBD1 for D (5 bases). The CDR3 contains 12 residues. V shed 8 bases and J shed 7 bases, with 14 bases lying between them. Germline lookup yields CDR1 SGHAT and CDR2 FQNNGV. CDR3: CASGFAGLEAFF. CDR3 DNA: TGTGCCAGCGGGTTTGCGGGGCTTGAAGCTTTCTTT.

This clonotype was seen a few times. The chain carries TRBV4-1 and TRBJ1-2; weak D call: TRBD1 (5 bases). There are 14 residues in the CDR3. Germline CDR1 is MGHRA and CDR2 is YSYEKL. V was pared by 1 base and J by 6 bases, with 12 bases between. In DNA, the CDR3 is TGCGCCAGCAGCCAAGGGTGGGGGAACGATGGCTACACCTTC. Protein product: CASSQGWGNDGYTF.

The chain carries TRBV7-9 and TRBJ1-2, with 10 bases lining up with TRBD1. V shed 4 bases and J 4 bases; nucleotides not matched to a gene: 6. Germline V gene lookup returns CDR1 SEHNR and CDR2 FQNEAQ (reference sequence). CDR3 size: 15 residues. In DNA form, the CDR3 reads TGTGCCAGCAGCTCGTCCGACAGGGGGCCCTATGGCTACACCTTC. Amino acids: CASSSSDRGPYGYTF.

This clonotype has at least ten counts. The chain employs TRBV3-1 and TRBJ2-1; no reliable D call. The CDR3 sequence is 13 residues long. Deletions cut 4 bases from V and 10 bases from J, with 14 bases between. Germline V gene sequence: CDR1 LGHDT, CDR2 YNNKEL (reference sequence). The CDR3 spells CASSLGRWGEQFF. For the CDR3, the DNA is TGTGCCAGCAGCCTCGGACGGTGGGGAGAGCAGTTCTTC.

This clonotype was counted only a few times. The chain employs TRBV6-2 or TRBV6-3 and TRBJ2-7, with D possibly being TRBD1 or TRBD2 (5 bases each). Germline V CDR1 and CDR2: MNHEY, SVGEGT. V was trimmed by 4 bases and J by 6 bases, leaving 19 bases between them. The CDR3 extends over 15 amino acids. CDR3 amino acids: CASSLEGPSYCEQYF. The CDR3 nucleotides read TGTGCCAGCAGTTTAGAGGGACCCTCCTACTGCGAGCAGTACTTC.

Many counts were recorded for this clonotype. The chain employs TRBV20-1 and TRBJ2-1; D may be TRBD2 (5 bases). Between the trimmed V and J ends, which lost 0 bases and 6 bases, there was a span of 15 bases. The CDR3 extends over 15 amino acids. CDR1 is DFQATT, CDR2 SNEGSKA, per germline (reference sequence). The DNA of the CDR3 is TGCAGTGCTAGAGATTTGAGGGAGTGGGGCAATGAGCAGTTCTTC. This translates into CSARDLREWGNEQFF.

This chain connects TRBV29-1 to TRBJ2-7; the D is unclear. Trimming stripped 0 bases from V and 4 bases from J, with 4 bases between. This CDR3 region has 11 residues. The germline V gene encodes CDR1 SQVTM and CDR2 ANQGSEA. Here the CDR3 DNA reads TGCAGCGTTGAAGATGTATACGAGCAGTACTTC. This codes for CSVEDVYEQYF.

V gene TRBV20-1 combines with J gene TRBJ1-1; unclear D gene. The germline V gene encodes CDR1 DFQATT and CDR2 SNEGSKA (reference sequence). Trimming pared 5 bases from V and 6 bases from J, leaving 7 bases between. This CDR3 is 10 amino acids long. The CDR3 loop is CSAPRSEAFF. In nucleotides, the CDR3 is TGCAGTGCTCCTCGTTCTGAAGCTTTCTTT.

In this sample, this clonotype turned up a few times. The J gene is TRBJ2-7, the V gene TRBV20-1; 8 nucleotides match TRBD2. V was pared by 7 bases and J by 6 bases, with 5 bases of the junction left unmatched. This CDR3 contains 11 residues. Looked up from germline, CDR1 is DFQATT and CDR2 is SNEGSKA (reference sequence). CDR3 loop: CSEAGGPEQYF. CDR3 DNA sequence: TGCAGTGAGGCGGGAGGCCCCGAGCAGTACTTC.

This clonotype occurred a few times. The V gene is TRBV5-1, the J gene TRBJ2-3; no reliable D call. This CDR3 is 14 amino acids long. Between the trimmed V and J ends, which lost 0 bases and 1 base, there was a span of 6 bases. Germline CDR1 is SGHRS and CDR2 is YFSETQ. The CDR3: CASSLGVGTDTQYF. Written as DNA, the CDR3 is TGCGCCAGCAGCTTGGGGGTAGGCACAGATACGCAGTATTTT.

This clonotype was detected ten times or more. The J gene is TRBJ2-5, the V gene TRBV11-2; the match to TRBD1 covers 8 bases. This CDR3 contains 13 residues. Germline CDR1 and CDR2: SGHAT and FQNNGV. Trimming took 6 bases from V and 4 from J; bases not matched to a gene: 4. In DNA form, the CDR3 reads TGTGCCAGCAGTCGAGACAGGGGAGAGACCCAGTACTTC. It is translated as CASSRDRGETQYF. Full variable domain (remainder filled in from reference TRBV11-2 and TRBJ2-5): EAGVAQSPRYKIIEKRQSVAFWCNPISGHATLYWYQQILGQGPKLLIQFQNNGVVDDSQLPKDRFSAERLKGVDSTLKIQPAKLEDSAVYLCASSRDRGETQYFGPGTRLLVL.

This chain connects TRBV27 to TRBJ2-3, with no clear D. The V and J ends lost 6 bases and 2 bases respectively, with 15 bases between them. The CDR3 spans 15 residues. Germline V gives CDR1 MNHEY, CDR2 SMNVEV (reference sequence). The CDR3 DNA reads TGTGCCAGCAGCAAAGTCTCAACAGCCACAGATACGCAGTATTTT. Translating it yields CASSKVSTATDTQYF.

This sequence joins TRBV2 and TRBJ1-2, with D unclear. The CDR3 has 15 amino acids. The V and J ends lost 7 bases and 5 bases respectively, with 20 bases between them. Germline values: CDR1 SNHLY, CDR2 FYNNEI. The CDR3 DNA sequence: TGTGCCAGCAAGCGAGAGAGCTCCCCGGGGTATGGCTACACCTTC. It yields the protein CASKRESSPGYGYTF.

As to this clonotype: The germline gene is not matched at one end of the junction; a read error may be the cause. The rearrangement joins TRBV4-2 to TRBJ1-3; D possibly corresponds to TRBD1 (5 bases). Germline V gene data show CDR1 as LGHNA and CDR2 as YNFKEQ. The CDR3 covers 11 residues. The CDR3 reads CARGPGLRVQF. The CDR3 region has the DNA TGTGCCAGGGGCCCAGGGCTTCGGGTCCAATTT.

DNA of the CDR3: TGCGCCAGCAGCTTTGGAGGGATTAACTATGGCTACACCTTC. Translation gives CASSFGGINYGYTF. This rearrangement joins TRBV5-1 to TRBJ1-2, with no clear D. The germline V and J ends were trimmed by 2 bases and 1 base, with 9 bases remaining between them. Germline V lookup: CDR1 SGHRS, CDR2 YFSETQ. The CDR3 is made up of 14 amino acids.

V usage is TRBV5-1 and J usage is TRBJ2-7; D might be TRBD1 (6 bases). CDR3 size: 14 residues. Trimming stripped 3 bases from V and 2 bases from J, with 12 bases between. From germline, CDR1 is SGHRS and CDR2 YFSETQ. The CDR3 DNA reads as TGCGCCAGCAGCTATCAACAGGGTGCCTACGAGCAGTACTTC. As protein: CASSYQQGAYEQYF.

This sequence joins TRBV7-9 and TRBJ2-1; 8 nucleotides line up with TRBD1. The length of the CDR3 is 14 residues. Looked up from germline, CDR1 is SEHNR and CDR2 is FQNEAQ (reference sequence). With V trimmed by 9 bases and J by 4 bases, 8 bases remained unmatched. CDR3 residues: CASPPGQEYNEQFF. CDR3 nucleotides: TGTGCCAGTCCGCCGGGACAGGAGTACAATGAGCAGTTCTTC. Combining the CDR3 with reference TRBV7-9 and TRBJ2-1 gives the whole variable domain DTGVSQNPRHKITKRGQNVTFRCDPISEHNRLYWYRQTLGQGPEFLTYFQNEAQLEKSRLLSDRFSAERPKGSFSTLEIQRTEQGDSAMYLCASPPGQEYNEQFFGPGTRLTVL.

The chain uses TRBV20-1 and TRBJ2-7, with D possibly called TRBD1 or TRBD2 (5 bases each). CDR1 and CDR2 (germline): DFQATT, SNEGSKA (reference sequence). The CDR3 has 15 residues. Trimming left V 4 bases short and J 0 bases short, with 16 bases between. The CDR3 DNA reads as TGCAGTGCTACCGGGACCCCGAAGAGCTCCTACGAGCAGTACTTC. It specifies CSATGTPKSSYEQYF.

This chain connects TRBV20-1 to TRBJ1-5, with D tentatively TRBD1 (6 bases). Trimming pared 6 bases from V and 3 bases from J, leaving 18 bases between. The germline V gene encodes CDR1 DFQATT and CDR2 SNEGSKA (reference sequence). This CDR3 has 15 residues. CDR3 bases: TGCAGTGCCCCGAGAATCCGGGACACCAATCAGCCCCAGCATTTT. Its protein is CSAPRIRDTNQPQHF.

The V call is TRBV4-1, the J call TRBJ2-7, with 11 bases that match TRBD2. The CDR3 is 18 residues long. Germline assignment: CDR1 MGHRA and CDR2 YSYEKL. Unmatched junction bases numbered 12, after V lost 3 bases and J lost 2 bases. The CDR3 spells CASSHGAGLAEPPYEQYF. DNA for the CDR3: TGCGCCAGCAGCCATGGGGCGGGACTAGCGGAGCCCCCCTACGAGCAGTACTTC.